These 7 T cell receptor beta chains share one sample of origin, sequenced in a study of T cell responses to AZD1222 COVID-19 vaccine. Here immunoSEQ multiplex PCR was the method, and the copy in TCRdb shows in-frame clones only, minus some. The data hold 100,000 to 150,000 clones, with roughly nine tenths observed a single time. The sequenced sample was peripheral blood, obtained on day 0 of AZD1222 vaccination. All receptors come from an adult in good health.

The chain is built from TRBV19 and TRBJ2-7, with 14 bases fitting TRBD2. Germline trimming cut 5 bases from V and 3 bases from J; bases unmatched to any gene: 6. Germline CDR1 and CDR2: LNHDA and SQIVND (reference sequence). CDR3 length: 16 residues. The CDR3 DNA is TGTGCCAGTAGTCGCGGGACTAGCGGGAGCGGCTACGAGCAGTACTTC. It codes for CASSRGTSGSGYEQYF.

The genes are TRBV27 and TRBJ1-1, with a tentative D call TRBD1 (5 bases). This CDR3 is built from 13 residues. Germline CDR1 is MNHEY and CDR2 is SMNVEV (reference sequence). V was shortened by 0 bases and J by 6 bases, with 8 bases between the two germline ends. CDR3 in amino acids: CASSLSGRAEAFF. The CDR3, as DNA: TGTGCCAGCAGTTTATCGGGACGGGCTGAAGCTTTCTTT.

This clone was recorded once. The chain carries TRBV5-6 and TRBJ1-1; no reliable D call. Germline values: CDR1 SGHDT, CDR2 YYEEEE. The V end lost 3 bases, the J end lost 0 bases, and 9 bases lay between the germline ends. The CDR3 length is 14 residues. The CDR3 coding sequence is TGTGCCAGCAGCTCGGACCCGATGAACACTGAAGCTTTCTTT. This encodes CASSSDPMNTEAFF.

This chain joins TRBV19 and TRBJ2-1, with D possibly being TRBD2 (5 bases). Between the trimmed V and J ends, which lost 7 bases and 8 bases, there was a span of 15 bases. There are 13 residues in the CDR3. CDR1 and CDR2 (germline): LNHDA, SQIVND (reference sequence). CDR3 sequence (DNA): TGTGCCAGTATGAGGGCAGGAGTGTATGAGCAGTTCTTC. Amino acid sequence: CASMRAGVYEQFF. The full variable domain, completed using reference TRBV19 and TRBJ2-1, is DGGITQSPKYLFRKEGQNVTLSCEQNLNHDAMYWYRQDPGQGLRLIYYSQIVNDFQKGDIAEGYSVSREKKESFPLTVTSAQKNPTAFYLCASMRAGVYEQFFGPGTRLTVL.

The rearrangement uses TRBV29-1 and TRBJ2-2; possibly TRBD2 for D (6 bases). The V end lost 5 bases, the J end lost 7 bases, and 17 bases lay between the germline ends. This CDR3 spans 14 amino acids. Germline V CDR1 and CDR2: SQVTM, ANQGSEA. The DNA of the CDR3 is TGCAGCGTTAGAGTGGCGGGATCTAGCGGGGAGCTGTTTTTT. Translated: CSVRVAGSSGELFF.

This clone was seen only once. V and J are TRBV7-2 and TRBJ2-3; 8 nucleotides agree with TRBD1. The length of the CDR3 is 15 residues. Germline V lookup: CDR1 SGHTA, CDR2 FQGNSA. The V gene end was trimmed by 4 bases and the J gene end by 4 bases; junction bases not matched to a gene: 7. CDR3 loop: CASSWVQGAADTQYF. CDR3 sequence (DNA): TGTGCCAGCAGCTGGGTTCAGGGGGCAGCAGATACGCAGTATTTT.

The J gene is TRBJ2-5, the V gene TRBV2, with 11 bases that match TRBD2. Germline CDR1 reads SNHLY; CDR2 reads FYNNEI. V was clipped by 2 bases and J by 4 bases; unmatched bases: 3. The CDR3 spans 15 residues. CDR3 region: CASSETSGGVETQYF. In nucleotides, the CDR3 is TGTGCCAGCAGTGAAACTAGCGGGGGCGTAGAGACCCAGTACTTC.